Here is one T cell receptor (beta chain) with its context. The primer mix had 60 Vbeta and 13 Jbeta primers. Using immunoSEQ multiplex PCR, the repertoire was profiled, and TCRdb retains in-frame clones only, with some absent. Here the sample spans approximately 90,000 clones, approximately 80% being singletons. CDR3 length: 14 amino acids. The germline V and J ends were trimmed by 7 bases and 2 bases, with 15 bases remaining between them. CDR1 and CDR2 from the germline V gene are SQVTM and ANQGSEA. The record originates from a study of cytomegalovirus exposure and HLA in healthy donors. The rearrangement uses TRBV29-1 and TRBJ1-3; D might be TRBD1 (5 bases). The sequencing input was PBMCs. The receptor comes from a man between 35 and 55 years old in good health and CMV-seronegative. The CDR3 region has the DNA TGCAGCGCTTCCGGACACCAGCCTGGAAACACCATATATTTT. It codes for CSASGHQPGNTIYF.